This TCR beta chain was identified during a study of CD8 T cells in ankylosing spondylitis. Trimming pared 6 bases from V and 6 bases from J, leaving 8 bases between. There are 12 residues in the CDR3. Study-wide findings and caveats: Apparently characteristic of ankylosing spondylitis blood was a TCR beta motif (eight highly homologous variants).

MiXCR, applied by TCRdb to the 5' RACE reads, yields one record per CDR3 protein. The data show more than 250,000 distinct CDR3 sequences, 8% seen once. In this sample, this clonotype turned up many times. Its antigen remains unknown. Sequencing was carried out using blood, either unsorted or a sorted T cell fraction (not recorded which). This chain connects TRBV12-3 or TRBV12-4 to TRBJ2-2; D not certain. The clonotype was recovered from a male donor with ankylosing spondylitis. This CDR3 reads CASRFSPGELFF. The CDR3 nucleotides read TGTGCCAGCAGATTTAGCCCCGGGGAGCTGTTTTTT.